This passage covers 28 T cell receptor beta chains from one sample sequenced in a study of shared clonotypes between healthy human individuals. Naive CD8 isolation took CD45RO-negative cells positively selected for CCR7 and excluded terminally differentiated effector memory CD45RA+ cells. Generated by immunoSEQ multiplex PCR, the TCRdb table keeps only in-frame clones and is missing some. The profile covers about 2.1 million clones, with around 93% appearing a single time and less than 2% taken by the ten largest. Sequenced material: naive CD8+ T cells from PBMCs. These receptor sequences come from a man aged 18-30 years in good health. Some clones in this sample may be carry-over from other donors' samples.

The chain recombines TRBV5-4 with TRBJ2-7; D not certain. The germline V gene encodes CDR1 SGHNT and CDR2 YYREEE (reference sequence). The V end was cut by 0 bases, the J end by 0 bases, with 7 bases between. The CDR3 totals 14 residues. CDR3 region: CASSLGVASYEQYF. CDR3 nucleotides: TGTGCCAGCAGCTTGGGGGTGGCCTCCTACGAGCAGTACTTC.

V gene TRBV28 combines with J gene TRBJ1-1, with D unclear. The CDR3 runs 14 residues. Germline V gives CDR1 MDHEN, CDR2 SYDVKM. V was trimmed by 2 bases and J by 4 bases, leaving 11 bases between them. The CDR3 spells CASSLGSWVTEAFF. CDR3 DNA sequence: TGTGCCAGCAGTTTAGGGAGTTGGGTCACTGAAGCTTTCTTT. The variable domain in full, with the rest retrieved from reference TRBV28 and TRBJ1-1, is DVKVTQSSRYLVKRTGEKVFLECVQDMDHENMFWYRQDPGLGLRLIYFSYDVKMKEKGDIPEGYSVSREKKERFSLILESASTNQTSMYLCASSLGSWVTEAFFGQGTRLTVV.

This chain's CDR3 is CASSAVSTTEAFF. The DNA for the CDR3 is TGTGCCAGCAGCGCAGTTAGTACCACTGAAGCTTTCTTT. The rearrangement joins TRBV11-2 to TRBJ1-1; D is unresolved. Germline V gene lookup returns CDR1 SGHAT and CDR2 FQNNGV. The CDR3 sequence is 13 residues long. V shed 5 bases and J shed 4 bases, with 11 bases lying between them. The full variable domain, with the rest looked up from reference TRBV11-2 and TRBJ1-1, is EAGVAQSPRYKIIEKRQSVAFWCNPISGHATLYWYQQILGQGPKLLIQFQNNGVVDDSQLPKDRFSAERLKGVDSTLKIQPAKLEDSAVYLCASSAVSTTEAFFGQGTRLTVV.

The chain couples TRBV7-9 to TRBJ1-4; 10 bases are shared with TRBD1. J was trimmed by 8 bases and V by 4 bases; bases with no gene match: 13. This CDR3 comprises 17 residues. Germline-derived CDR1 and CDR2 are SEHNR and FQNEAQ (reference sequence). The CDR3 DNA sequence: TGTGCCAGCAGCTCTGACAGGGGGCGCTACTTGGAAGAAAAACTGTTTTTT. Residues: CASSSDRGRYLEEKLFF. Drawing the rest from reference TRBV7-9 and TRBJ1-4, the complete variable domain is DTGVSQNPRHKITKRGQNVTFRCDPISEHNRLYWYRQTLGQGPEFLTYFQNEAQLEKSRLLSDRFSAERPKGSFSTLEIQRTEQGDSAMYLCASSSDRGRYLEEKLFFGSGTQLSVL.

This clone showed up just once. The rearrangement uses TRBV28 and TRBJ2-3; the D call may be TRBD1 or TRBD2 (7 bases each). Between the trimmed V and J ends, which lost 4 bases and 6 bases, there was a span of 17 bases. The CDR3 length is 15 residues. Per germline, CDR1 MDHEN and CDR2 SYDVKM. The CDR3 is CASSSYTGEGDTQYF. Here the CDR3 DNA reads TGTGCCAGCAGTTCTTACACAGGGGAGGGTGATACGCAGTATTTT.

In DNA form, the CDR3 reads TGTGCCAGCACCCTATGGGAGGGCCTTGGTAATGAGCAGTTCTTC. Its protein is CASTLWEGLGNEQFF. V gene TRBV5-4 combines with J gene TRBJ2-1; 7 bases align to TRBD2. The CDR3 is 15 amino acids. Unmatched junction bases numbered 13, after V lost 6 bases and J lost 7 bases. Germline CDR1 reads SGHNT; CDR2 reads YYREEE (reference sequence).

The V and J genes are TRBV6-5 and TRBJ2-5; D uncertain. CDR1 is MNHEY and CDR2 is SVGAGI in the germline V gene. Trimming removed 6 bases from V and 4 bases from J, with 12 bases in between. The CDR3 extends over 13 amino acids. The CDR3 loop is CASSPRTGETQYF. The CDR3 DNA is TGTGCCAGCAGCCCCCGAACGGGAGAGACCCAGTACTTC.

This clone was detected once. This chain uses TRBV13 with TRBJ1-1, with TRBD1 matching over 10 bases. The germline gives CDR1 PRHDT, CDR2 FYEKMQ (reference sequence). V lost 5 bases, J lost 2 bases, and 11 bases stayed unmatched. The length of the CDR3 is 17 residues. The CDR3 sequence: CASSPRQGATLNTEAFF. In nucleotides, the CDR3 is TGTGCCAGCAGCCCGCGACAGGGGGCAACCTTAAACACTGAAGCTTTCTTT.

V and J are TRBV7-9 and TRBJ2-1, with a weak D call TRBD2 (7 bases). The CDR3 spans 15 residues. Trimming stripped 7 bases from V and 1 base from J, with 14 bases between. Per germline, CDR1 SEHNR and CDR2 FQNEAQ (reference sequence). CDR3 sequence: CASIKRGASYNEQFF. Written as DNA, the CDR3 is TGTGCCAGCATCAAACGGGGGGCATCCTACAATGAGCAGTTCTTC.

This chain connects TRBV7-2 to TRBJ2-1; D gene unclear. The CDR3 extends over 17 amino acids. Germline V gene data show CDR1 as SGHTA and CDR2 as FQGNSA. Trimming took off 3 bases at V and 2 bases at J, with 17 bases between the two ends. The CDR3 sequence is CASSFTSRSTPYNEQFF. The DNA for the CDR3 is TGTGCCAGCAGCTTTACCTCAAGAAGCACCCCCTACAATGAGCAGTTCTTC.

About this clone itself: The same CDR3 also results from other DNA sequences found in this sample. The chain employs TRBV29-1 and TRBJ1-2; D is ambiguous. CDR3 size: 12 residues. V lost 3 bases and J 5 bases, leaving 10 bases between the germline ends. CDR1 is SQVTM and CDR2 is ANQGSEA in the germline V gene. The CDR3 sequence is CSVDRGAYGYTF. In DNA form, the CDR3 reads TGCAGCGTTGACCGAGGCGCTTATGGCTACACCTTC.

This clone was picked up one time. The chain couples TRBV27 to TRBJ1-1; the D is unclear. Trimming removed 5 bases at V and 1 base at J, with 8 bases between. Germline assignment: CDR1 MNHEY and CDR2 SMNVEV (reference sequence). The CDR3 is made up of 13 amino acids. CDR3: CASSTKGNTEAFF. The CDR3 DNA reads TGTGCCAGCAGTACGAAGGGGAACACTGAAGCTTTCTTT.

The chain links TRBV5-6 to TRBJ2-7, with TRBD2 identical over 7 bases. In germline, CDR1 is SGHDT, CDR2 YYEEEE. The CDR3 totals 17 residues. V dropped 3 bases and J dropped 0; count of bases not matched to a gene: 12. The CDR3 reads CASSSRQGAGFSYEQYF. CDR3 in DNA: TGTGCCAGCAGCTCACGCCAGGGAGCGGGATTCTCCTACGAGCAGTACTTC.

The genes are TRBV6-5 and TRBJ1-1; D gene uncertain. CDR1 is MNHEY, CDR2 SVGAGI, per germline. Trimming left V 2 bases short and J 5 bases short, with 12 bases between. CDR3 length: 14 amino acids. As DNA, the CDR3 is TGTGCCAGCAGTTACACGGCAGGTGGGACTGAAGCTTTCTTT. Translating it yields CASSYTAGGTEAFF.

V is TRBV10-3 and J is TRBJ1-3; D may be TRBD1 (5 bases). The germline CDR1 and CDR2 sequences are ENHRY and SYGVKD. V lost 3 bases and J 16 bases, leaving 13 bases between the germline ends. The CDR3 totals 11 residues. The CDR3 DNA reads as TGTGCCATCAGTGACCGGGACTCCGTCTATTTT. The encoded protein is CAISDRDSVYF.

This clone was observed a few times. This chain links TRBV7-9 with TRBJ1-3; D is unresolved. CDR1 is SEHNR, CDR2 FQNEAQ, per germline (reference sequence). CDR3 size: 14 residues. The V end lost 7 bases, the J end lost 4 bases, and 14 bases lay between the germline ends. In nucleotides, the CDR3 is TGTGCCAGCACCGTCTCGGATTCCGGAAACACCATATATTTT. As protein: CASTVSDSGNTIYF.

The genes are TRBV7-9 and TRBJ2-7; TRBD2 matches 7 bases. Germline V lookup: CDR1 SEHNR, CDR2 FQNEAQ (reference sequence). The CDR3 spans 15 residues. J gave up 5 bases and V 3 bases, and 10 bases lay outside the gene matches. The CDR3 loop reads CASSFFLIREDEQYF. Written as DNA, the CDR3 is TGTGCCAGCAGCTTCTTTCTTATACGGGAGGACGAGCAGTACTTC.

With regard to this clone: Other DNA sequences in the sample encode the same CDR3. This chain connects TRBV9 to TRBJ2-7, with 13 bases aligning to TRBD2. V lost 4 bases, J lost 4 bases, and 2 bases stayed unmatched. Germline values: CDR1 SGDLS, CDR2 YYNGEE. The CDR3 runs to 14 residues. The CDR3 reads CASSPGLAGYEQYF. The CDR3 coding sequence is TGTGCCAGCAGCCCGGGACTAGCGGGATACGAGCAGTACTTC. The complete variable domain, with remaining parts taken from reference TRBV9 and TRBJ2-7, reads DSGVTQTPKHLITATGQRVTLRCSPRSGDLSVYWYQQSLDQGLQFLIQYYNGEERAKGNILERFSAQQFPDLHSELNLSSLELGDSALYFCASSPGLAGYEQYFGPGTRLTVT.

The chain uses TRBV29-1 and TRBJ2-7; no clear D gene. Between the trimmed V and J ends, which lost 2 bases and 1 base, there was a span of 9 bases. There are 13 residues in the CDR3. The germline V gene encodes CDR1 SQVTM and CDR2 ANQGSEA. The CDR3 loop is CSVEFGLSYEQYF. In nucleotides, the CDR3 is TGCAGCGTTGAATTCGGCCTATCCTACGAGCAGTACTTC.

For the CDR3, the DNA is TGTGCCAGCAGCTTGTATTGGGGCCGCTCTGGAAACACCATATATTTT. This codes for CASSLYWGRSGNTIYF. V gene TRBV5-8 combines with J gene TRBJ1-3; D may be TRBD1 (5 bases). Trimming cost V 1 base and J 0 bases, with 11 bases left between them. This CDR3 comprises 16 residues. Germline V gives CDR1 SGHTS, CDR2 YDEGEE.

Comments on this clone: The identical CDR3 is also encoded by other nucleotide sequences in the sample. The V call is TRBV5-1, the J call TRBJ2-1, with 9 positions matching TRBD2. J was trimmed by 4 bases and V by 0 bases; bases with no gene match: 5. Germline values: CDR1 SGHRS, CDR2 YFSETQ. This CDR3 has 16 amino acids. The CDR3 here is CASSLARLAGYNEQFF. Written as DNA, the CDR3 is TGCGCCAGCAGCTTGGCTCGGCTAGCGGGGTACAATGAGCAGTTCTTC.

This chain joins TRBV5-1 and TRBJ2-5, with TRBD2 identical over 13 bases. This CDR3 has 17 amino acids. The germline V gene encodes CDR1 SGHRS and CDR2 YFSETQ. The V gene end was trimmed by 4 bases and the J gene end by 4 bases; junction bases not matched to a gene: 10. CDR3 sequence: CASSPGTSGVTGETQYF. The CDR3 bases are TGCGCCAGCAGCCCCGGGACTAGCGGGGTTACAGGAGAGACCCAGTACTTC.

CDR3 loop: CASSLSVTAYGYTF. The CDR3 DNA sequence: TGTGCCAGCAGTTTATCCGTGACAGCCTATGGCTACACCTTC. The chain is built from TRBV27 and TRBJ1-2, with TRBD1 as a possible D gene (5 bases). V was clipped by 0 bases and J by 4 bases, with 9 bases between them. CDR3 size: 14 residues. Per germline, CDR1 MNHEY and CDR2 SMNVEV (reference sequence).

The V gene is TRBV4-1, the J gene TRBJ2-3; 8 positions agree with TRBD2. The CDR3 consists of 16 residues. The V segment lost 4 bases and the J segment 0 bases; nucleotides outside the gene matches: 6. Germline CDR1 MGHRA, CDR2 YSYEKL. CDR3 coding DNA: TGCGCCAGCAGCCTCGGGGGGGCGGGTAGCACAGATACGCAGTATTTT. This sequence encodes CASSLGGAGSTDTQYF.

The rearrangement links TRBV7-9 to TRBJ2-7; 9 bases are a match to TRBD2. Germline V gene data show CDR1 as SEHNR and CDR2 as FQNEAQ (reference sequence). V lost 8 bases to trimming and J lost 1 base; unmatched junction nucleotides: 9. The CDR3 consists of 15 residues. CDR3 sequence (DNA): TGTGCCAGCTCCAGGACTAGCGTAGGGTCCTACGAGCAGTACTTC. Its protein is CASSRTSVGSYEQYF. The full variable domain, rest sourced from reference TRBV7-9 and TRBJ2-7, is DTGVSQNPRHKITKRGQNVTFRCDPISEHNRLYWYRQTLGQGPEFLTYFQNEAQLEKSRLLSDRFSAERPKGSFSTLEIQRTEQGDSAMYLCASSRTSVGSYEQYFGPGTRLTVT.

The chain couples TRBV4-1 to TRBJ2-7; D possibly uses TRBD1 or TRBD2 (5 bases each). This CDR3 comprises 17 residues. The V end was cut by 4 bases, the J end by 0 bases, with 19 bases between. CDR1 MGHRA and CDR2 YSYEKL come from the germline V gene. CDR3 loop: CASSLPSLRDGSYEQYF. CDR3 DNA: TGCGCCAGCAGCCTCCCTAGCTTAAGGGACGGCTCCTACGAGCAGTACTTC.

In this sample, this clone turned up once. The rearrangement joins TRBV29-1 to TRBJ1-2; perhaps TRBD1 as D (6 bases). The CDR3 consists of 13 residues. Germline loops: CDR1 SQVTM, CDR2 ANQGSEA. The V end was cut by 3 bases, the J end by 8 bases, with 16 bases between. The CDR3: CSVEEQGPVGYTF. CDR3 nucleotides: TGCAGCGTTGAGGAGCAGGGGCCGGTGGGCTACACCTTC.

This rearrangement joins TRBV4-3 to TRBJ2-4; 8 bases line up with TRBD1. Germline V lookup: CDR1 LGHNA, CDR2 YSLEER. With V trimmed by 0 bases and J by 0 bases, 4 bases remained unmatched. The CDR3 has 17 amino acids. The CDR3 protein is CASSQDSRGLAKNIQYF. CDR3 in DNA: TGCGCCAGCAGCCAAGACTCCAGGGGGCTAGCCAAAAACATTCAGTACTTC.